One TCR beta chain is described in this entry. These data come from a study of cytomegalovirus exposure and HLA in healthy donors. The CDR3 extends over 16 amino acids. Germline-derived CDR1 and CDR2 are LNHDA and SQIVND (reference sequence). V lost 0 bases and J 1 base, leaving 9 bases between the germline ends. The study ran its PCR with 60 Vbeta and 13 Jbeta primers. The table came from immunoSEQ multiplex PCR; TCRdb's copy has only in-frame clones and leaves some out. The sample holds approximately 160,000 clones, around four fifths seen once. The material sequenced was PBMCs. This TCR was sampled from a girl aged 5-17 years in good health and CMV-seropositive. This rearrangement joins TRBV19 to TRBJ2-2; a weak D match, TRBD1 (6 bases). The CDR3 nucleotides read TGTGCCAGTAGTATAGATCGGACAGAGAACACCGGGGAGCTGTTTTTT. As protein: CASSIDRTENTGELFF.